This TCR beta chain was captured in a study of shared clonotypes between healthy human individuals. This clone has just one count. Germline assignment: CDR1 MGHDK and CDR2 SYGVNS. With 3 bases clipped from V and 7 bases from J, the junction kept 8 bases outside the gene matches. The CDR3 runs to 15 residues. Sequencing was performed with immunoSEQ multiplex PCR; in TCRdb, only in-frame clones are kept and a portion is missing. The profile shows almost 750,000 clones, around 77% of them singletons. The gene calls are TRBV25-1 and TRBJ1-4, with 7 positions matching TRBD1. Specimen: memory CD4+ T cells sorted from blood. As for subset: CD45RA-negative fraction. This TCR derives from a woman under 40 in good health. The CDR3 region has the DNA TGTGCCAGCAGTGAGGGGGGACAGAGGGGTGAAAAACTGTTTTTT. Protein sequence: CASSEGGQRGEKLFF.